These 21 T cell receptor beta chains share one sample of origin, sequenced in a study of cytomegalovirus exposure and HLA in healthy donors (dated by TCRdb to about 2017). Library preparation was by the immunoSEQ multiplex PCR assay. For the multiplex PCR, a mixture combining 60 forward primers for TCR Vbeta segments and 13 reverse primers for TCR Jbeta segments was used. This immuneACCESS table, as held by TCRdb, lists in-frame sequences with V and J called but not all clones. Of the missing ones, under half trace to an unresolved V gene in checked studies; the others have no known cause. The sample table lists about 120,000 clones, about 80% of them with a count of one. 7.5% to 9.5% of the sample comes from the top ten. What was sequenced was PBMCs. These receptors originate from a man aged 30 to 45 in good health and CMV-seropositive.

This clone was recorded only once. The rearrangement links TRBV19 to TRBJ1-4; 7 bases agree with TRBD1. The trim removed 6 bases at V and 1 base at J, leaving 2 bases unmatched. Germline values: CDR1 LNHDA, CDR2 SQIVND (reference sequence). The CDR3 is 14 amino acids. CDR3 sequence reads: CASSYRGTNEKLFF. The DNA of the CDR3 is TGTGCCAGTAGCTACAGGGGAACTAATGAAAAACTGTTTTTT. The entire variable domain, with the rest obtained from reference TRBV19 and TRBJ1-4, is as follows: DGGITQSPKYLFRKEGQNVTLSCEQNLNHDAMYWYRQDPGQGLRLIYYSQIVNDFQKGDIAEGYSVSREKKESFPLTVTSAQKNPTAFYLCASSYRGTNEKLFFGSGTQLSVL.

With respect to this clone: The same CDR3 can be traced to other DNA sequences in this sample. The J gene is TRBJ2-7, the V gene TRBV27; 11 bases are shared with TRBD1. Germline V gene sequence: CDR1 MNHEY, CDR2 SMNVEV (reference sequence). Germline trimming cut 6 bases from V and 3 bases from J; bases unmatched to any gene: 4. The CDR3 has 14 amino acids. CDR3 bases: TGTGCCAGCAGCTCCGGGACAGGGGGCTACGAGCAGTACTTC. Amino acid sequence: CASSSGTGGYEQYF.

This clone was detected only once. This chain connects TRBV10-1 to TRBJ2-6; 9 bases line up with TRBD1. The ends lost 4 bases at V and 4 bases at J; junction bases unmatched: 11. Germline assignment: CDR1 WNHNN and CDR2 SYGVQD (reference sequence). CDR3 length: 18 amino acids. Here the CDR3 DNA reads TGCGCCAGCAGTGGGAATGCCGGGACAGGGAGCGGGGCCAACGTCCTGACTTTC. It codes for CASSGNAGTGSGANVLTF.

This clone has more than one count but fewer than ten. The V and J genes are TRBV4-2 and TRBJ2-7; possible D gene TRBD1, 6 bases. V shed 4 bases and J shed 10 bases, with 17 bases lying between them. The CDR3 covers 13 residues. Germline CDR1 LGHNA, CDR2 YNFKEQ. CDR3 sequence (DNA): TGTGCCAGCAGCCCATTGGGGCAGGGGCACCAGTACTTC. Protein product: CASSPLGQGHQYF.

The chain links TRBV19 to TRBJ1-5; D gene uncertain. This CDR3 comprises 16 residues. Germline-derived CDR1 and CDR2 are LNHDA and SQIVND (reference sequence). The V end was cut by 2 bases, the J end by 0 bases, with 11 bases between. The CDR3 sequence: CASSIRRETSNQPQHF. DNA for the CDR3: TGTGCCAGTAGTATACGGAGGGAGACTAGCAATCAGCCCCAGCATTTT.

The V gene is TRBV6-6, the J gene TRBJ2-7; D may be TRBD1 (5 bases). The CDR3 sequence is 13 residues long. V lost 5 bases to trimming and J lost 3 bases, with 11 bases between them. Germline V lookup: CDR1 MNHNY, CDR2 SVGAGI (reference sequence). The CDR3 sequence: CASSKGALYEQYF. Written as DNA, the CDR3 is TGTGCCAGCAGTAAAGGGGCTCTCTACGAGCAGTACTTC.

The V gene is TRBV4-1, the J gene TRBJ1-2; D remains ambiguous. Germline V lookup: CDR1 MGHRA, CDR2 YSYEKL. The CDR3 contains 13 residues. Between the trimmed V and J ends, which lost 5 bases and 8 bases, there was a span of 15 bases. CDR3 region: CASSYTPRAGYTF. The DNA of the CDR3 is TGCGCCAGCAGCTACACCCCGCGGGCCGGCTACACCTTC.

Concerning this clone: At one of its ends the junction is not consistent with the germline gene, which may arise from a read error. The J gene is TRBJ2-1, the V gene TRBV5-1; tentative D call: TRBD1 (6 bases). Germline CDR1 reads SGHRS; CDR2 reads YFSETQ. This CDR3 spans 15 amino acids. Here the CDR3 DNA reads TGCACCAGCAGCTTGGCCAGGGGTTCGGGCAATGAGCAGTTCTTC. This sequence encodes CTSSLARGSGNEQFF.

The chain carries TRBV10-1 and TRBJ2-7; 7 nucleotides match TRBD2. The CDR3 is 16 residues long. Germline values: CDR1 WNHNN, CDR2 SYGVQD (reference sequence). V lost 3 bases and J lost 1; bases outside the gene matches: 9. The CDR3 sequence is CASSDPTGGASYEQYF. The CDR3, as DNA: TGCGCCAGCAGTGATCCCACGGGGGGAGCATCCTACGAGCAGTACTTC.

About this clone itself: An end of the junction does not agree with germline; a read error may underlie this. The genes are TRBV19 and TRBJ2-5, with 7 bases lining up with TRBD1. CDR1 is LNHDA and CDR2 is SQIVND in the germline V gene (reference sequence). The CDR3 covers 13 residues. CDR3 residues: CASSIDPSGGLDF. The CDR3 bases are TGTGCCAGTAGTATAGATCCCTCAGGGGGTTTGGACTTC.

This clone has more than one count but fewer than ten. The chain couples TRBV19 to TRBJ1-5; TRBD1 is a possible D gene (6 bases). The V end lost 0 bases, the J end lost 2 bases, and 14 bases lay between the germline ends. Germline V gene lookup returns CDR1 LNHDA and CDR2 SQIVND (reference sequence). The CDR3 runs 17 residues. The CDR3: CASSIDLRGGGNQPQHF. The DNA of the CDR3 is TGTGCCAGTAGTATAGATCTCAGGGGAGGGGGCAATCAGCCCCAGCATTTT.

This clone has only one observation. The chain joins TRBV28 to TRBJ1-2; maybe TRBD1 (5 bases). The CDR3 runs 15 residues. Trimming stripped 4 bases from V and 1 base from J, with 13 bases between. From germline, CDR1 is MDHEN and CDR2 SYDVKM. The CDR3 bases are TGTGCCAGCAGTTCCGAAGGGAGGGGTAACTATGGCTACACCTTC. Translated: CASSSEGRGNYGYTF.

The chain's CDR3 is CASKTGQSYYGYTF. In DNA form, the CDR3 reads TGTGCCAGTAAAACGGGACAGTCCTACTATGGCTACACCTTC. The chain employs TRBV19 and TRBJ1-2; 7 bases fit TRBD1. V shed 7 bases, J shed 3 bases, and the junction held 8 bases outside the gene matches. The CDR3 consists of 14 residues. CDR1 and CDR2 from the germline V gene are LNHDA and SQIVND (reference sequence). The variable domain in full, completed from reference TRBV19 and TRBJ1-2, reads DGGITQSPKYLFRKEGQNVTLSCEQNLNHDAMYWYRQDPGQGLRLIYYSQIVNDFQKGDIAEGYSVSREKKESFPLTVTSAQKNPTAFYLCASKTGQSYYGYTFGSGTRLTVV.

This clone showed up just a few times. This chain uses TRBV18 with TRBJ2-1; 7 bases are a match to TRBD2. V shed 3 bases, J shed 6 bases, and the junction held 11 bases outside the gene matches. This CDR3 has 16 amino acids. Germline lookup yields CDR1 KGHSH and CDR2 LQKENI. CDR3 DNA: TGTGCCAGCTCACCGCCAGACGGGCGGGGGAGCAATGAGCAGTTCTTC. Translation: CASSPPDGRGSNEQFF.

V gene TRBV19 combines with J gene TRBJ2-7, with 9 bases lining up with TRBD1. Germline V gene sequence: CDR1 LNHDA, CDR2 SQIVND (reference sequence). CDR3 length: 14 residues. J gave up 0 bases and V 5 bases, and 2 bases lay outside the gene matches. This chain's CDR3 is CASSPDRGSYEQYF. The DNA for the CDR3 is TGTGCCAGTAGTCCGGACAGGGGCTCCTACGAGCAGTACTTC.

This clone has a handful of counts. The chain couples TRBV7-9 to TRBJ2-7; 7 nucleotides match TRBD1. The V gene's germline CDR1 is SEHNR and CDR2 FQNEAQ (reference sequence). The CDR3 consists of 14 residues. J gave up 1 base and V 5 bases, and 5 bases lay outside the gene matches. The DNA of the CDR3 is TGTGCCAGCAGCCCCCGGGACAGTTCCTACGAGCAGTACTTC. Translating gives CASSPRDSSYEQYF.

The rearrangement links TRBV11-3 to TRBJ2-7; maybe TRBD2 (5 bases). CDR3 length: 13 amino acids. V lost 3 bases and J 7 bases, leaving 13 bases between the germline ends. Germline CDR1 reads SGHNT; CDR2 reads YENEEA. The CDR3: CASSLAVGEEQYF. The DNA of the CDR3 is TGTGCCAGCAGCTTGGCCGTCGGGGAAGAGCAGTACTTC.

This chain joins TRBV30 and TRBJ1-6; D may be TRBD1 (6 bases). V was cut by 1 base and J by 10 bases, with 14 bases left in between. CDR1 GTSNPN and CDR2 SVGIG come from the germline V gene (reference sequence). CDR3 length: 14 amino acids. DNA for the CDR3: TGTGCCTGGAGTGAATGGCAGGGGACATCACCCCTCCACTTT. Its translation is CAWSEWQGTSPLHF. The whole variable domain, filled in from reference TRBV30 and TRBJ1-6, reads SQTIHQWPATLVQPVGSPLSLECTVEGTSNPNLYWYRQAAGRGLQLLFYSVGIGQISSEVPQNLSASRPQDRQFILSSKKLLLSDSGFYLCAWSEWQGTSPLHFGNGTRLTVT.

V gene TRBV4-1 combines with J gene TRBJ1-2; D may be TRBD1 (5 bases). V dropped 0 bases and J dropped 6 bases, with 14 bases sitting between them. Germline loops: CDR1 MGHRA, CDR2 YSYEKL. This CDR3 has 15 residues. CDR3 coding DNA: TGCGCCAGCAGCCAAGAAACGGCCAGGGCAAATGGCTACACCTTC. Translating gives CASSQETARANGYTF.

In its sample, this clone was seen once. The chain recombines TRBV12-5 with TRBJ1-2; no definite D call. The CDR3 consists of 15 residues. Germline values: CDR1 LGHNT, CDR2 FRNRAP. Deletions cut 0 bases from V and 6 bases from J, with 14 bases between. The CDR3 protein is CASGLVLGGMHGYTF. As DNA, the CDR3 is TGTGCTAGTGGTTTGGTACTGGGAGGGATGCATGGCTACACCTTC.

The sample holds a few counts of this clone. The chain joins TRBV28 to TRBJ1-2; the match to TRBD1 covers 7 bases. The V gene's germline CDR1 is MDHEN and CDR2 SYDVKM. The CDR3 totals 14 residues. V was clipped by 6 bases and J by 5 bases; unmatched bases: 9. The CDR3 reads CASSKSGQFYGYTF. In DNA, the CDR3 is TGTGCCAGCAGCAAATCGGGACAGTTTTATGGCTACACCTTC.